This is a list of T cell receptor beta chains from one sample in a study of cytomegalovirus exposure and HLA in healthy donors. Libraries were prepared by immunoSEQ multiplex PCR; TCRdb keeps only in-frame clonotypes and omits some of them. The sample records 110,000 or so clones, approximately 80% being singletons. The sequenced sample was PBMCs. All receptors come from a woman aged 25-40 years in good health and CMV-seropositive. Both conserved end residues are part of each CDR3. A D gene is named only where the DNA matches it firmly. The listing skips clone size in some rows; elsewhere it reads once, few, many or a size class.

length	V	size	D	J	CDR3	DNA
14	TRBV5-1	.	.	TRBJ2-7	CASSPGVGGYEQYF	TGCGCCAGCAGCCCTGGGGTGGGGGGCTACGAGCAGTACTTC
16	TRBV5-1	.	.	TRBJ1-2	CASSPGGGRTNYGYTF	TGCGCCAGCAGCCCTGGGGGGGGGAGGACTAACTATGGCTACACCTTC
14	TRBV5-1	.	.	TRBJ2-3	CASRAGVGTDTQYF	TGCGCCAGCAGGGCAGGGGTTGGGACAGATACGCAGTATTTT
16	TRBV27	.	.	TRBJ2-3	CASSLLKLDFPDTQYF	TGTGCCAGCAGTTTACTCAAACTAGATTTTCCAGATACGCAGTATTTT
15	TRBV5-1	.	TRBD2	TRBJ2-3	CASSPRTSGTDTQYF	TGCGCCAGCAGCCCACGGACTAGCGGGACAGATACGCAGTATTTT
16	TRBV5-4	.	.	TRBJ1-3	CASSQVSSDSGNTIYF	TGTGCCAGCAGCCAGGTCTCCTCGGACTCTGGAAACACCATATATTTT
13	TRBV2	few	.	TRBJ1-4	CASSGGTAEKGLF	TGTGCCAGCAGTGGCGGGACGGCGGAGAAAGGTCTTTTT
15	TRBV9	.	TRBD1	TRBJ1-6	CASSAGTGGNSPLHF	TGTGCCAGCAGCGCAGGGACAGGGGGTAATTCACCCCTCCACTTT
16	TRBV10-3	.	.	TRBJ2-7	CAISSSGQLLTYEQYF	TGTGCCATCAGTTCCTCGGGACAACTCCTCACCTACGAGCAGTACTTC
15	TRBV7-9	few	TRBD1	TRBJ1-4	CASSSRDRNNEKLFF	TGTGCCAGCAGCTCCCGGGACAGGAATAATGAAAAACTGTTTTTT
20	TRBV5-1	.	TRBD2	TRBJ2-3	CASSLFRLAGNRPTRDTQYF	TGCGCCAGCAGCTTGTTTCGGCTAGCGGGAAATAGGCCTACCCGAGATACGCAGTATTTT
14	TRBV6-6	.	.	TRBJ2-1	CASNNALAYNEQFF	TGTGCCAGCAACAACGCCTTGGCCTACAATGAGCAGTTCTTC
14	TRBV5-1	.	TRBD1	TRBJ1-5	CASSPGQGGEPQHF	TGCGCCAGCAGCCCCGGACAGGGCGGGGAGCCCCAGCATTTT
13	TRBV16	.	TRBD1	TRBJ1-1	CASSQTGNGEAFF	TGTGCCAGCAGCCAGACAGGGAATGGTGAAGCTTTCTTT
15	TRBV5-5	.	.	TRBJ1-1	CASSGTTGSYTEAFF	TGTGCCAGCAGCGGAACTACAGGGTCTTACACTGAAGCTTTCTTT
16	TRBV19	.	TRBD1	TRBJ2-5	CASSSRTGQGRETQYF	TGTGCCAGTAGTTCACGGACAGGCCAGGGACGGGAGACCCAGTACTTC
14	TRBV9	.	.	TRBJ1-2	CASSPTNEDYGYTF	TGTGCCAGCAGCCCCACAAACGAGGACTATGGCTACACCTTC
14	TRBV27	once	.	TRBJ2-5	CASSPVGHPETQYF	TGTGCCAGCAGCCCAGTGGGGCACCCAGAGACCCAGTACTTC
14	TRBV11-3	.	TRBD2	TRBJ2-7	CASSRLATYYEQYF	TGTGCCAGCAGCCGACTAGCGACCTATTACGAGCAGTACTTC
14	TRBV6-5	few	.	TRBJ1-1	CASRPQGAGTEAFF	TGTGCCAGCAGACCACAGGGTGCTGGGACTGAAGCTTTCTTT
11	TRBV7-2	.	.	TRBJ1-2	CASSPLYGYTF	TGTGCCAGCAGCCCATTGTATGGCTACACCTTC
14	TRBV2	.	.	TRBJ1-4	CASMIQGLGEKLFF	TGTGCCAGCATGATACAGGGCCTCGGCGAAAAACTGTTTTTT
15	TRBV5-1	few	.	TRBJ1-2	CASSGGQAANYGYTF	TGCGCCAGCTCCGGCGGGCAGGCCGCAAACTATGGCTACACCTTC
13	TRBV19	.	.	TRBJ1-1	CASSTKGLREAFF	TGTGCCAGTAGTACAAAGGGACTCCGTGAAGCTTTCTTT
13	TRBV30	.	.	TRBJ1-1	CAWSVRDYTEAFF	TGTGCCTGGAGTGTACGAGATTACACTGAAGCTTTCTTT
16	TRBV19	.	.	TRBJ2-3	CASSIVAGSSTDTQYF	TGTGCCAGTAGTATAGTCGCAGGTTCTAGCACAGATACGCAGTATTTT
17	TRBV5-4	.	TRBD2	TRBJ2-7	CASSPPPGLADSYEQYF	TGTGCCAGCAGCCCACCTCCGGGACTAGCGGACTCCTACGAGCAGTACTTC
15	TRBV27	.	.	TRBJ2-1	CASSLTLAPYNEQFF	TGTGCCAGCAGTTTAACACTAGCTCCCTACAATGAGCAGTTCTTC
13	TRBV30	.	TRBD1	TRBJ2-7	CAWSRDRAYEQYF	TGTGCCTGGAGTCGGGACAGGGCCTACGAGCAGTACTTC
13	TRBV30	.	.	TRBJ1-5	CAWGPQENQPQHF	TGTGCCTGGGGCCCACAGGAGAATCAGCCCCAGCATTTT
15	TRBV9	.	.	TRBJ1-1	CASSVAPTGNTEAFF	TGTGCCAGCAGCGTAGCCCCGACAGGGAACACTGAAGCTTTCTTT
14	TRBV19	.	.	TRBJ1-1	CASSMRGALLEAFF	TGTGCCAGTAGTATGCGGGGGGCCCTTTTGGAAGCTTTCTTT
16	TRBV7-8	.	TRBD1	TRBJ1-1	CASSLRPGQMNTEAFF	TGTGCCAGCAGCCTGAGACCGGGACAGATGAACACTGAAGCTTTCTTT
14	TRBV7-3	.	.	TRBJ2-3	CASRLDRFTDTQYF	TGTGCCAGCAGACTTGACAGGTTCACAGATACGCAGTATTTT
15	TRBV19	.	TRBD2	TRBJ2-7	CASTMRTSGTYEQYF	TGTGCCAGTACCATGCGGACTAGCGGAACCTACGAGCAGTACTTC